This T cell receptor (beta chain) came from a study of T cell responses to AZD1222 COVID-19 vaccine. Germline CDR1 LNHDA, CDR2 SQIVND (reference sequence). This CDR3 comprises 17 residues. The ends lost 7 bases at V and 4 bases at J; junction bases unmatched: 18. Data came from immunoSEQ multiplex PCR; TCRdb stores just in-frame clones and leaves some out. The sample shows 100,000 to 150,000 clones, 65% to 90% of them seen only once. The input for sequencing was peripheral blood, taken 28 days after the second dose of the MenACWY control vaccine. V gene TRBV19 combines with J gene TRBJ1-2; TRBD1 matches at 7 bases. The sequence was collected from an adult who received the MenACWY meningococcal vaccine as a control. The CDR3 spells CASNYGQGVPFAYGYTF. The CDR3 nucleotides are TGTGCCAGTAATTATGGGCAGGGGGTACCGTTTGCCTATGGCTACACCTTC.